Listed here are 19 T cell receptor beta chains from one sample, sequenced in a study of cytomegalovirus exposure and HLA in healthy donors (TCRdb year 2017). Library method: the immunoSEQ multiplex PCR assay. For the multiplex PCR, a mixture combining 60 forward primers for TCR Vbeta segments and 13 reverse primers for TCR Jbeta segments was used. TCRdb mirrors the immuneACCESS table, restricted to in-frame sequences. Some clones are absent from its copies; in checked studies, under half trace to an unresolved V gene, and the reason for the others is unknown. In this sample the table shows about 83,000 clones, around 70% of which occur a single time. The ten largest clonotypes hold approximately 9% of the sample. Sequenced: PBMCs. These receptor sequences come from a man between 60 and 75 years old in good health and CMV-seronegative.

This clone was recorded a few times. The chain uses TRBV7-2 and TRBJ2-1, with 10 bases identical to TRBD2. CDR1 and CDR2 (germline): SGHTA, FQGNSA. The CDR3 covers 15 residues. V gave up 5 bases and J gave up 2 bases; unmatched junction bases: 3. In nucleotides, the CDR3 is TGTGCCAGCAGCCCTAGCGGGAGTGCCTACAATGAGCAGTTCTTC. It is translated as CASSPSGSAYNEQFF.

There are a few counts of this clone. The genes are TRBV29-1 and TRBJ1-5; 7 bases are shared with TRBD1. With 4 bases clipped from V and 6 bases from J, the junction kept 6 bases outside the gene matches. This CDR3 contains 13 residues. Germline V gives CDR1 SQVTM, CDR2 ANQGSEA. The DNA of the CDR3 is TGCAGCGTTGGAATCGACAGGGTTCAGCCCCAGCATTTT. This gives the protein CSVGIDRVQPQHF.

V usage is TRBV5-4 and J usage is TRBJ2-3; 8 nucleotides align to TRBD2. Germline loops: CDR1 SGHNT, CDR2 YYREEE (reference sequence). This CDR3 spans 15 amino acids. V gave up 5 bases and J gave up 0 bases; unmatched junction bases: 5. CDR3 nucleotide sequence: TGTGCCAGCAGGGAAGGGACTAGTAGCACAGATACGCAGTATTTT. Encoded protein: CASREGTSSTDTQYF.

This chain connects TRBV7-8 to TRBJ2-7; TRBD2 matches 11 bases. Germline CDR1 and CDR2: SGHVS and FQNEAQ. Unmatched junction bases numbered 7, after V lost 8 bases and J lost 7 bases. The CDR3 loop spans 13 amino acids. CDR3 protein: CASVAGGPEEQYF. CDR3 bases: TGTGCCAGCGTAGCGGGAGGGCCGGAAGAGCAGTACTTC.

The J gene is TRBJ2-7, the V gene TRBV19; the D gene is possibly TRBD1 (6 bases). CDR1 and CDR2 (germline): LNHDA, SQIVND (reference sequence). The CDR3 runs to 13 residues. The V and J ends lost 5 bases and 2 bases respectively, with 10 bases between them. The CDR3 DNA follows: TGTGCCAGTAGTTCGACAGGCACCTACGAGCAGTACTTC. This gives the protein CASSSTGTYEQYF.

The rearrangement links TRBV28 to TRBJ2-7, with no clear D. V was clipped by 6 bases and J by 4 bases, with 7 bases between them. The germline gives CDR1 MDHEN, CDR2 SYDVKM. This CDR3 contains 11 residues. In DNA, the CDR3 is TGTGCCAGCAGGTCCCCATACGAGCAGTACTTC. It translates to CASRSPYEQYF.

The chain links TRBV7-9 to TRBJ2-7, with 8 positions matching TRBD1. The CDR3 extends over 15 amino acids. Germline-derived CDR1 and CDR2 are SEHNR and FQNEAQ (reference sequence). Unmatched junction bases numbered 11, after V lost 5 bases and J lost 5 bases. DNA of the CDR3: TGTGCCAGCAGCCCCAGGACAGGGTTGAAAGACGAGCAGTACTTC. Translated: CASSPRTGLKDEQYF.

This clone was observed a handful of times. The rearrangement links TRBV4-1 to TRBJ1-5; 10 bases match TRBD1. Germline V gene sequence: CDR1 MGHRA, CDR2 YSYEKL. The CDR3 sequence is 17 residues long. The junction had 7 bases not matched to a gene; V was cut back by 0 bases and J by 5 bases. The CDR3 nucleotides are TGCGCCAGCAGCCAAGAGACCGGGACAGGGGATGATCAGCCCCAGCATTTT. Translated, it gives CASSQETGTGDDQPQHF.

This chain joins TRBV5-1 and TRBJ1-3, with 7 positions matching TRBD1. CDR3 length: 16 amino acids. V lost 0 bases, J lost 3 bases, and 6 bases stayed unmatched. Germline assignment: CDR1 SGHRS and CDR2 YFSETQ. The CDR3 here is CASSLVSTGLGNTIYF. The CDR3, as DNA: TGCGCCAGCAGCTTGGTCTCGACAGGGCTTGGAAACACCATATATTTT.

This clone has only a few counts. The rearrangement joins TRBV5-1 to TRBJ2-6; D is uncertain. V lost 0 bases, J lost 0 bases, and 4 bases lay in between. The CDR3 covers 15 residues. Germline CDR1 and CDR2: SGHRS and YFSETQ. CDR3 coding DNA: TGCGCCAGCAGCTTGGCCTTCTCTGGGGCCAACGTCCTGACTTTC. Its protein is CASSLAFSGANVLTF. Combining the CDR3 with reference TRBV5-1 and TRBJ2-6 gives the whole variable domain KAGVTQTPRYLIKTRGQQVTLSCSPISGHRSVSWYQQTPGQGLQFLFEYFSETQRNKGNFPGRFSGRQFSNSRSEMNVSTLELGDSALYLCASSLAFSGANVLTFGAGSRLTVL.

The gene calls are TRBV10-3 and TRBJ1-1; 9 bases are shared with TRBD1. From germline, CDR1 is ENHRY and CDR2 SYGVKD. The junction had 14 bases not matched to a gene; V was cut back by 5 bases and J by 1 base. There are 18 residues in the CDR3. The CDR3 here is CAISSRGRTGEGNTEAFF. The DNA of the CDR3 is TGTGCCATCAGTTCAAGAGGGAGGACAGGGGAGGGGAACACTGAAGCTTTCTTT.

This clone was seen a handful of times. This chain joins TRBV7-2 and TRBJ2-5; D gene ambiguous. The CDR3 is made up of 14 amino acids. The germline V and J ends were trimmed by 5 bases and 0 bases, with 10 bases remaining between them. Per the germline V gene, CDR1 is SGHTA and CDR2 is FQGNSA. Written as DNA, the CDR3 is TGTGCCAGCAGCCTTGGGCAGTACCAAGAGACCCAGTACTTC. Translating it yields CASSLGQYQETQYF.

This chain uses TRBV2 with TRBJ2-1, with a weak D call TRBD2 (5 bases). Germline V gene sequence: CDR1 SNHLY, CDR2 FYNNEI. Trimming removed 4 bases at V and 0 bases at J, with 10 bases between. This CDR3 has 15 amino acids. In DNA, the CDR3 is TGTGCCAGCAGTGTGCGGGTTAGCTCCTACAATGAGCAGTTCTTC. Encoded protein: CASSVRVSSYNEQFF.

The V call is TRBV2, the J call TRBJ1-6; D not resolved. This CDR3 region has 14 residues. Germline-derived CDR1 and CDR2 are SNHLY and FYNNEI. V dropped 3 bases and J dropped 5 bases, with 8 bases sitting between them. This chain's CDR3 is CASSESQDNSPLHF. CDR3 coding DNA: TGTGCCAGCAGTGAGAGTCAGGATAATTCACCCCTCCACTTT.

The chain links TRBV5-1 to TRBJ1-2, with TRBD1 matching over 10 bases. Germline-derived CDR1 and CDR2 are SGHRS and YFSETQ. The length of the CDR3 is 13 residues. Trimming took 4 bases from V and 6 from J; bases not matched to a gene: 3. The CDR3 bases are TGCGCCAGCAGCCTTGGGACAGGGGATGGCTACACCTTC. Its protein is CASSLGTGDGYTF.

The rearrangement joins TRBV30 to TRBJ1-3; no firm D call. V was pared by 0 bases and J by 4 bases, with 10 bases between. Germline V gene lookup returns CDR1 GTSNPN and CDR2 SVGIG (reference sequence). The CDR3 totals 14 residues. The DNA for the CDR3 is TGTGCCTGGAGTGTACTCGGGGTCGGAAACACCATATATTTT. As protein: CAWSVLGVGNTIYF.

The gene calls are TRBV6-1 and TRBJ2-3; the D gene is possibly TRBD2 (5 bases). The germline V and J ends were trimmed by 3 bases and 2 bases, with 18 bases remaining between them. The germline gives CDR1 MNHNS, CDR2 SASEGT. The CDR3 has 17 residues. The CDR3 loop is CASSETPSGRFTDTQYF. As DNA, the CDR3 is TGTGCCAGCAGTGAGACACCGAGCGGTCGATTCACAGATACGCAGTATTTT.

This chain links TRBV7-9 with TRBJ2-7; D may be TRBD2 (5 bases). The V gene lost 3 bases and the J gene lost 3 bases, with 18 bases spanning the gap. Germline CDR1 SEHNR, CDR2 FQNEAQ (reference sequence). The CDR3 covers 16 residues. The CDR3 loop reads CASSFAGVSPSYEQYF. The CDR3 coding sequence is TGTGCCAGCAGCTTCGCCGGGGTTAGTCCCAGCTACGAGCAGTACTTC.

The chain couples TRBV5-6 to TRBJ2-3, with no clear D. The CDR3 totals 15 residues. The germline CDR1 and CDR2 sequences are SGHDT and YYEEEE. V lost 0 bases and J 4 bases, leaving 12 bases between the germline ends. The CDR3 sequence is CASSLDRMVPDTQYF. Here the CDR3 DNA reads TGTGCCAGCAGCTTGGACAGAATGGTCCCAGATACGCAGTATTTT.